This entry features one T cell receptor beta chain sequence. Repertoires were generated with immunoSEQ multiplex PCR, while TCRdb's copy carries only in-frame clones and drops some. The sample shows 350,000 to 450,000 clones, less than 90% of them seen only once. The data were obtained in a study of blood T cell repertoires in COVID-19. The V and J ends lost 0 bases and 7 bases respectively, with 5 bases between them. Germline CDR1 is SGHRS and CDR2 is YFSETQ. The CDR3 extends over 11 amino acids. The genes are TRBV5-1 and TRBJ2-7; D is unresolved. The sequenced sample consisted of peripheral blood. The receptor comes from an older woman with COVID-19, enrolled during active disease. The chain's CDR3 is CASSLDVEQYF. The DNA for the CDR3 is TGCGCCAGCAGCTTGGATGTAGAGCAGTACTTC. Drawing the rest from reference TRBV5-1 and TRBJ2-7, the complete variable domain is KAGVTQTPRYLIKTRGQQVTLSCSPISGHRSVSWYQQTPGQGLQFLFEYFSETQRNKGNFPGRFSGRQFSNSRSEMNVSTLELGDSALYLCASSLDVEQYFGPGTRLTVT.